This T cell receptor beta chain was documented in a study of cytomegalovirus exposure and HLA in healthy donors. CDR3 length equals 15 residues. Losses at the gene ends were 2 bases for V and 3 bases for J; bases not matched to a gene: 5. Germline CDR1 is PRHDT and CDR2 is FYEKMQ (reference sequence). This clone has more than one count but fewer than ten. The antigen remains undetermined. The primer mix had 60 Vbeta and 13 Jbeta primers. TCRdb keeps only in-frame clones here, not all; method: immunoSEQ multiplex PCR. Here the sample spans about 120,000 clones, around 80% being singletons. Study results and limitations: In vitro testing confirmed three CMV-associated chains as specific for CMV antigens. With further analysis later on, most CMV-associated TCR beta chains appeared HLA-restricted. An analysis was carried out later, and it reportedly showed fewer N-insertions in an Asian-associated ancestry cluster than the approximately 700-donor mean. Equally common other TCR beta chains were less clonally expanded than HLA-associated ones, a later analysis found.

The genes are TRBV13 and TRBJ2-3; 7 bases agree with TRBD2. The clonotype was recovered from a female donor in good health and CMV-seronegative. Sequenced input: PBMCs. The CDR3 spells CASSLLADATDTQYF. In DNA, the CDR3 is TGTGCCAGCAGCTTACTAGCGGACGCTACAGATACGCAGTATTTT.